The rows below give T cell receptor beta chains drawn from one sample of a study of blood T cells in healthy people across ages. A single record per CDR3 protein comes from TCRdb applying MiXCR to the 5' RACE reads. The data show around 780,000 distinct CDR3 sequences, with just over 55% seen just once and roughly 26% held by the top ten. Sequences were obtained from blood. The origin of the receptors is a middle-aged man in good health. Both conserved end residues are part of each CDR3. Fields, in order: CDR3 protein, CDR3 DNA, clone size, J gene, V gene, D gene. D genes are given only for firm matches. The listing skips clone size in some rows; elsewhere it reads once, few, many or a size class.

cdr3_aa: CASSLTSGGIDEQYF
cdr3_nt: TGTGCCAGCAGCTTGACTAGCGGGGGAATCGACGAGCAGTACTTC
clone_size: -
j_call: TRBJ2-7
v_call: TRBV28
d_call: TRBD2

cdr3_aa: CASSLGPSGGGADTQYF
cdr3_nt: TGTGCCAGCAGCTTAGGCCCCAGCGGGGGCGGCGCAGATACGCAGTATTTT
clone_size: many
j_call: TRBJ2-3
v_call: TRBV7-6
d_call: TRBD2

cdr3_aa: CASSPKIAEGYNEQFF
cdr3_nt: TGTGCCAGCAGCCCAAAAATAGCGGAGGGCTACAATGAGCAGTTCTTC
clone_size: -
j_call: TRBJ2-1
v_call: TRBV7-9
d_call: -

cdr3_aa: CSVAQGQEQYF
cdr3_nt: TGCAGCGTCGCCCAGGGTCAAGAGCAGTACTTC
clone_size: -
j_call: TRBJ2-7
v_call: TRBV29-1
d_call: -

cdr3_aa: CASNLASGSYGYTF
cdr3_nt: TGTGCCAGCAATCTAGCATCGGGATCCTATGGCTACACCTTC
clone_size: few
j_call: TRBJ1-2
v_call: TRBV12-3/TRBV12-4
d_call: -

cdr3_aa: CASSQDSSKYF
cdr3_nt: TGTGCCAGCAGCCAAGATTCATCTAAGTACTTC
clone_size: -
j_call: TRBJ2-7
v_call: TRBV4-2
d_call: -

cdr3_aa: CASSEGHSPNYGYTF
cdr3_nt: TGTGCCAGCAGTGAAGGTCACAGTCCTAACTATGGCTACACCTTC
clone_size: few
j_call: TRBJ1-2
v_call: TRBV2
d_call: -

cdr3_aa: CASSQESGQIDYYEQYF
cdr3_nt: TGTGCCAGCAGCCAAGAGTCGGGACAGATAGATTACTACGAGCAGTACTTC
clone_size: -
j_call: TRBJ2-7
v_call: TRBV4-2
d_call: TRBD1

cdr3_aa: CASSLLHGRNTDTQYF
cdr3_nt: TGTGCCAGCAGCTTACTTCACGGGAGGAACACAGATACGCAGTATTTT
clone_size: -
j_call: TRBJ2-3
v_call: TRBV7-2
d_call: TRBD2

cdr3_aa: CASKPDRDRGPDTQYF
cdr3_nt: TGTGCCAGCAAACCGGACCGGGACAGGGGGCCAGATACGCAGTATTTT
clone_size: -
j_call: TRBJ2-3
v_call: TRBV21-1
d_call: -

cdr3_aa: CASSFRRGSSYNEQFF
cdr3_nt: TGTGCCAGCAGCTTCAGGCGCGGGAGCTCCTACAATGAGCAGTTCTTC
clone_size: few
j_call: TRBJ2-1
v_call: TRBV7-9
d_call: TRBD2

cdr3_aa: CAQSEGARGYNEQYF
cdr3_nt: TGTGCCCAATCCGAAGGGGCTAGGGGTTACAATGAGCAGTACTTC
clone_size: -
j_call: TRBJ2-7
v_call: TRBV7-2
d_call: -

cdr3_aa: CASSPGTVRAYEQYF
cdr3_nt: TGTGCCAGCAGTCCCGGGACAGTGAGAGCCTACGAGCAGTACTTC
clone_size: -
j_call: TRBJ2-7
v_call: TRBV12-3/TRBV12-4
d_call: TRBD1

cdr3_aa: CSASDSGRLEQYF
cdr3_nt: TGCAGTGCTAGTGATAGCGGGAGGCTCGAGCAGTACTTC
clone_size: -
j_call: TRBJ2-7
v_call: TRBV20-1
d_call: TRBD2

cdr3_aa: CASSIGLAGAPGETQYF
cdr3_nt: TGCGCCAGCAGCATCGGACTAGCGGGGGCCCCAGGGGAGACCCAGTACTTC
clone_size: few
j_call: TRBJ2-5
v_call: TRBV5-1
d_call: TRBD2

cdr3_aa: CASSFPSGAVQTFGETQYF
cdr3_nt: TGTGCCAGCAGTTTTCCTAGCGGGGCTGTTCAAACGTTTGGAGAGACCCAGTACTTC
clone_size: -
j_call: TRBJ2-5
v_call: TRBV28
d_call: TRBD2

cdr3_aa: CAISGQGADNEQFF
cdr3_nt: TGTGCCATCAGTGGCCAGGGGGCGGACAATGAGCAGTTCTTC
clone_size: -
j_call: TRBJ2-1
v_call: TRBV10-3
d_call: TRBD1

cdr3_aa: CASSRRGTDPVTQYF
cdr3_nt: TGTGCCAGCAGTCGCCGTGGGACTGACCCAGTCACGCAGTATTTT
clone_size: few
j_call: TRBJ2-3
v_call: TRBV7-2
d_call: -

cdr3_aa: CSARDPVPDGNQPQHF
cdr3_nt: TGCAGTGCTAGAGATCCGGTGCCAGACGGCAATCAGCCCCAGCATTTT
clone_size: -
j_call: TRBJ1-5
v_call: TRBV20-1
d_call: -

cdr3_aa: CASSQDTGGYQETQYF
cdr3_nt: TGCGCCAGCAGCCAAGATACGGGGGGGTACCAAGAGACCCAGTACTTC
clone_size: few
j_call: TRBJ2-5
v_call: TRBV4-1
d_call: TRBD2

cdr3_aa: CASSLGQGAYQETQYF
cdr3_nt: TGTGCCAGCAGCTTAGGACAGGGGGCATACCAAGAGACCCAGTACTTC
clone_size: -
j_call: TRBJ2-5
v_call: TRBV7-7
d_call: TRBD1

cdr3_aa: CASSLVRTGERGLQETQYF
cdr3_nt: TGCGCCAGCAGCTTGGTAAGGACCGGCGAGCGGGGGCTACAAGAGACCCAGTACTTC
clone_size: -
j_call: TRBJ2-5
v_call: TRBV5-1
d_call: TRBD2

cdr3_aa: CSARRAGTDTQYF
cdr3_nt: TGCAGCGCCCGGAGGGCCGGCACAGATACGCAGTATTTT
clone_size: few
j_call: TRBJ2-3
v_call: TRBV29-1
d_call: -

cdr3_aa: CASSVWAGEQFF
cdr3_nt: TGTGCCAGCAGCGTATGGGCGGGTGAGCAGTTCTTC
clone_size: -
j_call: TRBJ2-1
v_call: TRBV9
d_call: -

cdr3_aa: CASSVPDGDTQYF
cdr3_nt: TGCGCCAGCAGCGTACCGGACGGGGATACGCAGTATTTT
clone_size: few
j_call: TRBJ2-3
v_call: TRBV5-1
d_call: -

cdr3_aa: CASSYSGLAGGELFF
cdr3_nt: TGTGCCAGCAGTTACTCCGGACTAGCGGGAGGGGAGCTGTTTTTT
clone_size: -
j_call: TRBJ2-2
v_call: TRBV6-5
d_call: TRBD2

cdr3_aa: CASSSGTGQLQETQYF
cdr3_nt: TGTGCCAGCAGCTCCGGAACGGGACAGCTTCAAGAGACCCAGTACTTC
clone_size: few
j_call: TRBJ2-5
v_call: TRBV7-9
d_call: TRBD1

cdr3_aa: CASSPQHDGYTF
cdr3_nt: TGTGCCAGCTCACCGCAACATGATGGCTACACCTTC
clone_size: -
j_call: TRBJ1-2
v_call: TRBV18
d_call: -

cdr3_aa: CASSYFARREQDGTQYF
cdr3_nt: TGTGCCAGCAGTTACTTTGCCCGGAGAGAACAAGATGGGACCCAGTACTTC
clone_size: -
j_call: TRBJ2-5
v_call: TRBV28
d_call: -

cdr3_aa: CASKSGFRYTF
cdr3_nt: TGTGCCAGCAAGTCGGGTTTTCGCTACACCTTC
clone_size: -
j_call: TRBJ1-2
v_call: TRBV6-5
d_call: -

cdr3_aa: CASSSTTGQFF
cdr3_nt: TGTGCCAGCAGCTCTACCACCGGACAGTTCTTC
clone_size: -
j_call: TRBJ2-1
v_call: TRBV28
d_call: -

cdr3_aa: CSARSGTGGDEQYF
cdr3_nt: TGCAGTGCTCGATCCGGGACAGGGGGCGACGAGCAGTACTTC
clone_size: few
j_call: TRBJ2-7
v_call: TRBV20-1
d_call: TRBD1

cdr3_aa: CSVVSPLTDTQYF
cdr3_nt: TGCAGCGTTGTTTCGCCTCTCACAGATACGCAGTATTTT
clone_size: -
j_call: TRBJ2-3
v_call: TRBV29-1
d_call: -

cdr3_aa: CSAREFSGSVLDTQYF
cdr3_nt: TGCAGTGCTAGAGAATTCAGCGGGAGTGTGCTAGATACGCAGTATTTT
clone_size: -
j_call: TRBJ2-3
v_call: TRBV20-1
d_call: TRBD2

cdr3_aa: CASSPFSGLTSTDTQYF
cdr3_nt: TGTGCCAGCAGCCCATTTAGCGGGCTCACTAGCACAGATACGCAGTATTTT
clone_size: few
j_call: TRBJ2-3
v_call: TRBV7-2
d_call: TRBD2

cdr3_aa: CASSLDYEQFF
cdr3_nt: TGTGCCAGCAGCTTAGACTATGAGCAGTTCTTC
clone_size: many
j_call: TRBJ2-1
v_call: TRBV7-2
d_call: -

cdr3_aa: CSARDTGTLDEQFF
cdr3_nt: TGCAGTGCTAGAGATACGGGGACTCTGGATGAGCAGTTCTTC
clone_size: few
j_call: TRBJ2-1
v_call: TRBV20-1
d_call: -

cdr3_aa: CASSQTGTSGYTF
cdr3_nt: TGTGCCAGCAGCCAAACAGGGACTAGCGGCTACACCTTC
clone_size: -
j_call: TRBJ1-2
v_call: TRBV27
d_call: -

cdr3_aa: CASSLSRGLLYEQYF
cdr3_nt: TGTGCCAGCAGCTTAAGCCGCGGGCTTCTCTACGAGCAGTACTTC
clone_size: -
j_call: TRBJ2-7
v_call: TRBV7-2
d_call: -

cdr3_aa: CSALGREYEQYF
cdr3_nt: TGCAGCGCCCTAGGTCGTGAATACGAGCAGTACTTC
clone_size: few
j_call: TRBJ2-7
v_call: TRBV29-1
d_call: -

cdr3_aa: CASSQGNRGVNSPLHF
cdr3_nt: TGTGCCAGCAGCCAAGGGAACAGGGGAGTCAATTCACCCCTCCACTTT
clone_size: -
j_call: TRBJ1-6
v_call: TRBV3-1
d_call: TRBD1

cdr3_aa: CASEGDTEAFF
cdr3_nt: TGTGCCTCGGAGGGGGACACTGAAGCTTTCTTT
clone_size: -
j_call: TRBJ1-1
v_call: TRBV7-9
d_call: -

cdr3_aa: CASSLYRAGETQYF
cdr3_nt: TGTGCCAGCAGTTTATACAGGGCTGGTGAGACCCAGTACTTC
clone_size: many
j_call: TRBJ2-5
v_call: TRBV27
d_call: -

cdr3_aa: CASSLSPVGETQYF
cdr3_nt: TGTGCCAGCAGCTTGAGTCCCGTTGGGGAGACCCAGTACTTC
clone_size: -
j_call: TRBJ2-5
v_call: TRBV5-4
d_call: -

cdr3_aa: CASRKGWETQYF
cdr3_nt: TGTGCCAGCCGAAAGGGGTGGGAGACCCAGTACTTC
clone_size: -
j_call: TRBJ2-5
v_call: TRBV7-2
d_call: -

cdr3_aa: CASSDWTGTNEKLFF
cdr3_nt: TGTGCCAGCAGTGACTGGACAGGTACTAATGAAAAACTGTTTTTT
clone_size: few
j_call: TRBJ1-4
v_call: TRBV27
d_call: TRBD1

cdr3_aa: CASIPAAAQYEQYF
cdr3_nt: TGTGCCAGCATCCCGGCAGCCGCCCAGTACGAGCAGTACTTC
clone_size: -
j_call: TRBJ2-7
v_call: TRBV28
d_call: -